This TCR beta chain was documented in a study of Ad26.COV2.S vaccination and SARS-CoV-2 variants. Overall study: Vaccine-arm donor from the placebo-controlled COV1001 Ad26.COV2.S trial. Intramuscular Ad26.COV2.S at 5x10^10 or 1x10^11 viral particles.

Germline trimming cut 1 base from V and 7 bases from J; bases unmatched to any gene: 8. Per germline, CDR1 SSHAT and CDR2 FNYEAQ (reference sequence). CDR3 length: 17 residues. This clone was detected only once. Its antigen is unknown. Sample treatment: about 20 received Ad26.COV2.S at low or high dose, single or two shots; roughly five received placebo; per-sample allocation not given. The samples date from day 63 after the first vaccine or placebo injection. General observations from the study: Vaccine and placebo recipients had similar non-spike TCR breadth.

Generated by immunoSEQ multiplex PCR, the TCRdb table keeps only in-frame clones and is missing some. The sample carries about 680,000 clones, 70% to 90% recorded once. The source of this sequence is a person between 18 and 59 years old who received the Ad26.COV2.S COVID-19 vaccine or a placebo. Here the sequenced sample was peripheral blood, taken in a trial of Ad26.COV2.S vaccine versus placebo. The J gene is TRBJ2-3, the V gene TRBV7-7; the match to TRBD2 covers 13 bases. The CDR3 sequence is CASSLGTSGGRGNTQYF. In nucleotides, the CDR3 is TGTGCCAGCAGCTTAGGGACTAGCGGGGGCCGGGGAAATACGCAGTATTTT. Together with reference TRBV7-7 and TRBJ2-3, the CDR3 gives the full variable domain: GAGVSQSPRYKVTKRGQDVTLRCDPISSHATLYWYQQALGQGPEFLTYFNYEAQPDKSGLPSDRFSAERPEGSISTLTIQRTEQRDSAMYRCASSLGTSGGRGNTQYFGPGTRLTVL.